The clone carrying this T cell receptor gamma chain was picked up many times. Vgamma9/Vdelta2+ and Vdelta2-negative gammadelta T cells were flow-sorted from PBMC for bulk sequencing. TCRdb made new clone calls on the multiplex PCR reads using CATT. The sample holds 25,000 to 35,000 gamma-chain clones, 1.4% to 1.5% seen once. This sample is part of a study of γδ T cells in repeated Plasmodium falciparum infection. Study as a whole: Timepoints: baseline, immediately before selected infections, and 21 days after every infection.

The V gene end was trimmed by 1 base and the J gene end by 4 bases; junction bases not matched to a gene: 3. The CDR3 runs to 14 residues. Germline assignment: CDR1 GITISATS and CDR2 ISYDGTV (reference sequence). Sequences were obtained from gamma-delta T cells from blood. The source of this sequence is a pool of human donors (malaria-infected and uninfected, not separated). The chain joins TRGV9 to TRGJP1. CDR3: CALWEVVTGWFKIF. The CDR3 DNA follows: TGTGCCTTGTGGGAGGTCGTCACTGGTTGGTTCAAGATATTT.